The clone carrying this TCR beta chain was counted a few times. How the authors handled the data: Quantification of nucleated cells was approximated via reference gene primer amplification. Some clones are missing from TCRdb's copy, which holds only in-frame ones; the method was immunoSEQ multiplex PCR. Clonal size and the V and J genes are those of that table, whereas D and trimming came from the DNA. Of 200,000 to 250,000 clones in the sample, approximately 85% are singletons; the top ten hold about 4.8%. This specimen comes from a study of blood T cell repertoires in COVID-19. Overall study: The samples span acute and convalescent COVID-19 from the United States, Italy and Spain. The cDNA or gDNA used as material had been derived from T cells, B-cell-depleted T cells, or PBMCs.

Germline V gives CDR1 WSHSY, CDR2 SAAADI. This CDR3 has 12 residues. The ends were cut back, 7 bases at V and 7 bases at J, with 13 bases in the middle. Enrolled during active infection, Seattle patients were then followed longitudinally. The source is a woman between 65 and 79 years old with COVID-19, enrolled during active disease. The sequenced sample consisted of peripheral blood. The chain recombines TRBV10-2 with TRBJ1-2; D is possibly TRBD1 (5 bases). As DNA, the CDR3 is TGCGCCAGCACTTCGTGGGGGGGTGGCTACACCTTC. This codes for CASTSWGGGYTF.